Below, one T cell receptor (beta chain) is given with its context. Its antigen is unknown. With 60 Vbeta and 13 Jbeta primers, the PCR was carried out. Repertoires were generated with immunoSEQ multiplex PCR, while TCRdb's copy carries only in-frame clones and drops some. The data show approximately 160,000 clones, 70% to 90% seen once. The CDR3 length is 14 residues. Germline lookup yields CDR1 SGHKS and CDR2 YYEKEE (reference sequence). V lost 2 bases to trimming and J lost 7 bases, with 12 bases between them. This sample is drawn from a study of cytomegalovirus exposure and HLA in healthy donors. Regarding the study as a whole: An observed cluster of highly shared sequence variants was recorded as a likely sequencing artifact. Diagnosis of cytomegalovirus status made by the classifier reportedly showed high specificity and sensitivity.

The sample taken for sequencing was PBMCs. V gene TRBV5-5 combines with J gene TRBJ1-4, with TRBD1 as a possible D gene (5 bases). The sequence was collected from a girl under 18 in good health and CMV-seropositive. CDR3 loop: CASSLTQGTEKLFF. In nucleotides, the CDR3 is TGTGCCAGCAGCTTAACGCAGGGAACTGAAAAACTGTTTTTT.